These 18 T cell receptor beta chains share one sample of origin, sequenced in a study of blood T cell repertoires in COVID-19. The protocol was immunoSEQ multiplex PCR, while the TCRdb copy is restricted to in-frame clones and leaves out a portion. The data contain 300,000 to 350,000 clones, about 87% of them singletons. The sample taken for sequencing was PBMCs or T cells enriched from blood (not recorded which). These receptors all come from a man in his thirties or forties who had recovered from COVID-19.

This chain's CDR3 is CSVERGQGAGYTF. CDR3 DNA sequence: TGCAGCGTTGAGAGGGGACAGGGGGCCGGCTACACCTTC. The rearrangement links TRBV29-1 to TRBJ1-2; 12 bases are shared with TRBD1. Germline V gives CDR1 SQVTM, CDR2 ANQGSEA. CDR3 length: 13 residues. Trimming cost V 3 bases and J 8 bases; bases outside gene matches: 4.

The V and J genes are TRBV19 and TRBJ1-3; 8 bases fit TRBD1. CDR1 is LNHDA, CDR2 SQIVND, per germline (reference sequence). V shed 6 bases, J shed 0 bases, and the junction held 10 bases outside the gene matches. The CDR3 runs 17 residues. The chain's CDR3 is CASRKLGQGASGNTIYF. The CDR3 nucleotides are TGTGCCAGTAGGAAACTCGGACAGGGCGCCTCTGGAAACACCATATATTTT.

CDR3 amino acids: CASRTFNEKLFF. CDR3 DNA sequence: TGTGCCAGCCGGACATTTAATGAAAAACTGTTTTTT. This chain connects TRBV27 to TRBJ1-4; TRBD1 might be the D (5 bases). Germline V lookup: CDR1 MNHEY, CDR2 SMNVEV (reference sequence). V was trimmed by 8 bases and J by 4 bases, leaving 8 bases between them. This CDR3 spans 12 amino acids.

The CDR3 DNA reads TGTGCCAGCAGTGACACAGGGTTGGGCACTGAAGCTTTCTTT. Amino acid sequence: CASSDTGLGTEAFF. The rearrangement uses TRBV2 and TRBJ1-1, with D possibly being TRBD1 (6 bases). The CDR3 runs to 14 residues. The germline V and J ends were trimmed by 3 bases and 4 bases, with 12 bases remaining between them. The V gene's germline CDR1 is SNHLY and CDR2 FYNNEI.

This clone was detected only a few times. The chain carries TRBV5-1 and TRBJ1-4; D might be TRBD1 (5 bases). In germline, CDR1 is SGHRS, CDR2 YFSETQ. The CDR3 totals 14 residues. Trimming removed 4 bases at V and 4 bases at J, with 11 bases between. The CDR3 reads CASSGQNLNEKLFF. The CDR3 DNA is TGCGCCAGCAGCGGACAAAATCTTAATGAAAAACTGTTTTTT.

The V and J genes are TRBV10-2 and TRBJ1-1; D is unclear. The V gene's germline CDR1 is WSHSY and CDR2 SAAADI. The CDR3 runs to 15 residues. V was trimmed by 2 bases and J by 6 bases, leaving 16 bases between them. CDR3 DNA: TGCGCCAGCAGTGAGCTTTGGGGTGGGAGAGCTGAAGCTTTCTTT. It specifies CASSELWGGRAEAFF.

The V and J genes are TRBV18 and TRBJ2-2; the D gene is possibly TRBD1 (6 bases). The CDR3 covers 15 residues. Germline assignment: CDR1 KGHSH and CDR2 LQKENI. Deletions cut 6 bases from V and 3 bases from J, with 14 bases between. The CDR3 DNA is TGTGCCAGCTCGTCGAGACAGGATCACACCGGGGAGCTGTTTTTT. Protein sequence: CASSSRQDHTGELFF.

V and J are TRBV7-9 and TRBJ1-1; no clear D gene. The V gene's germline CDR1 is SEHNR and CDR2 FQNEAQ (reference sequence). There are 15 residues in the CDR3. The V end was cut by 1 base, the J end by 0 bases, with 9 bases between. The CDR3 DNA follows: TGTGCCAGCAGCTTAGGGGCTCAGATGAACACTGAAGCTTTCTTT. It encodes CASSLGAQMNTEAFF.

The DNA for the CDR3 is TGTGCCAGCAACCTAAAGGTGACTTCTGAGCAGTTCTTC. Translating gives CASNLKVTSEQFF. The genes are TRBV12-3 or TRBV12-4 and TRBJ2-1; no reliable D call. The CDR3 is 13 amino acids. Trimming took 7 bases from V and 9 from J, leaving 16 bases between them.

The chain carries TRBV10-3 and TRBJ1-5, with D perhaps TRBD1 (5 bases). Germline assignment: CDR1 ENHRY and CDR2 SYGVKD. V gave up 8 bases and J gave up 4 bases, with 9 bases separating them. The length of the CDR3 is 12 residues. DNA of the CDR3: TGTGCCATCTCGGGGGGGAATCAGCCCCAGCATTTT. It codes for CAISGGNQPQHF.

This rearrangement joins TRBV7-2 to TRBJ2-2, with D perhaps TRBD1 (5 bases). This CDR3 comprises 15 residues. In germline, CDR1 is SGHTA, CDR2 FQGNSA. V was trimmed by 3 bases and J by 4 bases, leaving 12 bases between them. CDR3 sequence reads: CASSLGRALTGELFF. The CDR3, as DNA: TGTGCCAGCAGCTTGGGGCGAGCCCTCACCGGGGAGCTGTTTTTT.

This chain links TRBV13 with TRBJ2-2; 9 positions agree with TRBD1. From germline, CDR1 is PRHDT and CDR2 FYEKMQ (reference sequence). V gave up 5 bases and J gave up 4 bases; unmatched junction bases: 5. The length of the CDR3 is 15 residues. The CDR3 DNA sequence: TGTGCCAGCAGCCCAGGACAGGGGAGCACCGGGGAGCTGTTTTTT. It specifies CASSPGQGSTGELFF.

This sequence joins TRBV11-3 and TRBJ1-1, with D maybe TRBD1 (5 bases). Germline loops: CDR1 SGHNT, CDR2 YENEEA. The CDR3 runs to 15 residues. V lost 1 base to trimming and J lost 1 base, with 10 bases between them. CDR3: CASSLGAGTNTEAFF. CDR3 DNA: TGTGCCAGCAGCTTAGGGGCGGGGACGAACACTGAAGCTTTCTTT.

J is TRBJ1-6 and V is TRBV5-6, with D tentatively TRBD1 (5 bases). The CDR3 spans 15 residues. V lost 0 bases and J lost 5, with 9 bases in between. The germline V gene encodes CDR1 SGHDT and CDR2 YYEEEE. DNA for the CDR3: TGTGCCAGCAGCTTGGCGCCAGGGAATAATTCACCCCTCCACTTT. It codes for CASSLAPGNNSPLHF.

The CDR3 sequence is CASGYGTANTGELFF. DNA of the CDR3: TGTGCCAGCGGATACGGGACAGCGAACACCGGGGAGCTGTTTTTT. The chain links TRBV27 to TRBJ2-2; 7 bases line up with TRBD1. Per the germline V gene, CDR1 is MNHEY and CDR2 is SMNVEV (reference sequence). V lost 8 bases and J lost 0; bases outside the gene matches: 6. The CDR3 is 15 amino acids.

The chain combines TRBV24-1 with TRBJ1-5; 7 bases line up with TRBD1. CDR3 length: 16 amino acids. Unmatched junction bases numbered 7, after V lost 3 bases and J lost 3 bases. From germline, CDR1 is KGHDR and CDR2 SFDVKD. CDR3 in amino acids: CATSDPSQGDNQPQHF. Written as DNA, the CDR3 is TGTGCCACCAGTGATCCCTCGCAGGGGGACAATCAGCCCCAGCATTTT.

The J gene is TRBJ1-6, the V gene TRBV3-1 (or the pseudogene TRBV3-2); the D is unclear. V was pared by 8 bases and J by 0 bases, with 26 bases between. The CDR3 length is 20 residues. The germline CDR1 and CDR2 sequences are LGHDT and YNNKEL (reference sequence). The DNA for the CDR3 is TGTGCCAGCTCCCAGCCATCCCGGGAAAACTGGAGCTCCTATAATTCACCCCTCCACTTT. Translating it yields CASSQPSRENWSSYNSPLHF.

This clone was seen a few times. This chain links TRBV6-5 with TRBJ2-5; 9 bases are a match to TRBD1. Trimming at V came to 3 bases and at J to 4 bases, leaving 6 bases not matched to a gene. This CDR3 has 15 amino acids. The V gene's germline CDR1 is MNHEY and CDR2 SVGAGI. This CDR3 is CASSYSGTGIETQYF. The CDR3 bases are TGTGCCAGCAGTTATTCCGGGACAGGGATAGAGACCCAGTACTTC.